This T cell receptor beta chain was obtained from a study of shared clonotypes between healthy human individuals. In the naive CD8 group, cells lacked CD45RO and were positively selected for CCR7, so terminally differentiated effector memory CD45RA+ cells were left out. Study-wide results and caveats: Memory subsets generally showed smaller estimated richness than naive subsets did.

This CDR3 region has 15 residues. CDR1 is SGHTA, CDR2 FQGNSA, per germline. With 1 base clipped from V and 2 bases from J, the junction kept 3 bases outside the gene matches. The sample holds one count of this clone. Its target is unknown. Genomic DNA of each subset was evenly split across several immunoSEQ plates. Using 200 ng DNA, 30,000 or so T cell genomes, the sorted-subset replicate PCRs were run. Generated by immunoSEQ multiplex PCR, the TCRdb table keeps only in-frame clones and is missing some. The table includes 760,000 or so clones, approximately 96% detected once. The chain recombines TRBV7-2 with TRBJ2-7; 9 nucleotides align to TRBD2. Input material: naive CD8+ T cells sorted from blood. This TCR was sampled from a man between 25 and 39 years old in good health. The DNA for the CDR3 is TGTGCCAGCAGCTTAGGACTAGCGGCCGCCTACGAGCAGTACTTC. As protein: CASSLGLAAAYEQYF.